This T cell receptor beta chain was captured by sequencing in a study of blood T cell repertoires in COVID-19. In the source study's methods: Amplification from reference gene primers served as the basis for estimated nucleated cell counts. The protocol was immunoSEQ multiplex PCR, while the TCRdb copy is restricted to in-frame clones and leaves out a portion. The V and J calls and the clone size are those of that table, but D and trimming were determined from the DNA. The sample consists of 250,000 or so clones, just under 85% of them appearing once. This CDR3 contains 15 residues. The germline V and J ends were trimmed by 3 bases and 0 bases, with 12 bases remaining between them. Per germline, CDR1 SGHNT and CDR2 YYREEE (reference sequence).

The TCR sequence derives from a woman of 80 years or more with acute or convalescent COVID-19. Sequencing used peripheral blood. V and J are TRBV5-4 and TRBJ1-1, with D possibly matching TRBD1 (5 bases). The CDR3 spells CASSSLSTVNTEAFF. In DNA form, the CDR3 reads TGTGCCAGCAGCTCCCTCTCGACAGTGAACACTGAAGCTTTCTTT.